What follows are 4 T cell receptor beta chains derived from one specimen sequenced in a study of patients and donors after allogeneic stem cell transplantation. TCRdb processed the RT-PCR reads anew with MiXCR; each CDR3 protein has one entry. The sample has some 880,000 distinct CDR3 sequences, roughly 17% seen once. Material: blood, either unsorted or a sorted T cell fraction (not recorded which). Receptor source: a human donor who was either an allogeneic HSCT recipient or a stem cell or donor lymphocyte infusion donor (not recorded which). It is not recorded whose cells these are; they may come from a transplant donor.

This clonotype was seen more than once but under ten times. The chain employs TRBV11-2 and TRBJ2-2; D unclear. CDR1 is SGHAT, CDR2 FQNNGV, per germline. The CDR3 sequence is 13 residues long. The ends were cut back, 4 bases at V and 6 bases at J, with 9 bases in the middle. The CDR3 reads CASSSGFAGELFF. The CDR3 nucleotides read TGTGCCAGCAGCTCAGGATTCGCCGGGGAGCTGTTTTTT.

The CDR3 spells CASPWPASGSSDEQFF. The CDR3 bases are TGTGCCAGCCCCTGGCCCGCTAGCGGGAGCTCGGATGAGCAGTTCTTC. The chain joins TRBV7-9 to TRBJ2-1; the match to TRBD2 covers 10 bases. Germline-derived CDR1 and CDR2 are SEHNR and FQNEAQ (reference sequence). The CDR3 spans 16 residues. The V and J ends lost 8 bases and 8 bases, in that order; junction bases with no gene match: 15.

The chain carries TRBV12-3 or TRBV12-4 and TRBJ2-6; TRBD1 matches 10 bases. The junction had 5 bases not matched to a gene; V was cut back by 5 bases and J by 4 bases. The CDR3 consists of 16 residues. The CDR3 DNA sequence: TGTGCCAGCAGTGGGGACAGGGGATACGGGGCCAACGTCCTGACTTTC. This translates into CASSGDRGYGANVLTF.

This chain connects TRBV19 to TRBJ2-1, with TRBD2 as a possible D gene (6 bases). V shed 9 bases and J shed 8 bases, with 17 bases lying between them. The CDR3 totals 13 residues. The V gene's germline CDR1 is LNHDA and CDR2 SQIVND (reference sequence). CDR3 in DNA: TGTGCCAGAGTAGGGAGGACTTCCTATGAGCAGTTCTTC. It translates to CARVGRTSYEQFF.